The 27 T cell receptor beta chains below were found in one sample sequenced in a study of T cell changes during pregnancy in multiple sclerosis. The table came from immunoSEQ multiplex PCR; TCRdb's copy has only in-frame clones and leaves some out. The sample includes around 63,000 clones, around 91% of them seen just once. This sample comprised peripheral blood, obtained in the third trimester of pregnancy. These receptors all come from a female donor in good health, enrolled as a control in a pregnancy study.

The genes are TRBV29-1 and TRBJ2-5; 9 bases are shared with TRBD2. The CDR3 has 15 amino acids. Trimming took 7 bases from V and 5 from J; bases not matched to a gene: 14. Germline V gives CDR1 SQVTM, CDR2 ANQGSEA. CDR3 in DNA: TGCAGCGCCCTCGGTGGTAGCGGGAGCGGGGAGACCCAGTACTTC. This sequence encodes CSALGGSGSGETQYF. Using reference TRBV29-1 and TRBJ2-5 for the parts outside the CDR3, the full variable domain is SAVISQKPSRDICQRGTSLTIQCQVDSQVTMMFWYRQQPGQSLTLIATANQGSEATYESGFVIDKFPISRPNLTFSTLTVSNMSPEDSSIYLCSALGGSGSGETQYFGPGTRLLVL.

This chain joins TRBV18 and TRBJ2-7; D not certain. V was trimmed by 3 bases and J by 3 bases, leaving 9 bases between them. CDR3 length equals 13 residues. Germline values: CDR1 KGHSH, CDR2 LQKENI. CDR3 in DNA: TGTGCCAGCTCACCTGAAGCAGGCTACGAGCAGTACTTC. The encoded protein is CASSPEAGYEQYF.

The J gene is TRBJ2-7, the V gene TRBV7-2; possible D gene TRBD2, 7 bases. Trimming stripped 1 base from V and 5 bases from J, with 18 bases between. The CDR3 is made up of 16 amino acids. Germline CDR1 and CDR2: SGHTA and FQGNSA. The CDR3 loop reads CASSLDGRGFKNEQYF. The CDR3 bases are TGTGCCAGCAGCTTAGATGGGAGGGGGTTTAAGAACGAGCAGTACTTC.

This clone has just one count. This chain links TRBV28 with TRBJ2-1; TRBD2 aligns across 7 bases. This CDR3 has 15 residues. Germline-derived CDR1 and CDR2 are MDHEN and SYDVKM. V trimming: 7 bases; J trimming: 9 bases; junction bases outside the gene matches: 15. This CDR3 is CASITGASGGTEQFF. The CDR3 bases are TGTGCCAGCATCACGGGAGCTAGCGGAGGCACTGAGCAGTTCTTC.

V is TRBV14 and J is TRBJ2-7; a weak D match, TRBD2 (7 bases). Germline assignment: CDR1 SGHDN and CDR2 FVKESK. The CDR3 has 17 amino acids. V was shortened by 0 bases and J by 3 bases, with 18 bases between the two germline ends. CDR3 DNA sequence: TGTGCCAGCAGCCAAGAATTACCCGCGGGGGCTTTCTACGAGCAGTACTTC. This gives the protein CASSQELPAGAFYEQYF. Full variable domain (remainder filled in from reference TRBV14 and TRBJ2-7): EAGVTQFPSHSVIEKGQTVTLRCDPISGHDNLYWYRRVMGKEIKFLLHFVKESKQDESGMPNNRFLAERTGGTYSTLKVQPAELEDSGVYFCASSQELPAGAFYEQYFGPGTRLTVT.

This clone appeared a single time. This chain joins TRBV27 and TRBJ2-1; possible D gene TRBD2, 7 bases. Trimming left V 5 bases short and J 15 bases short, with 20 bases between. The CDR3 loop spans 13 amino acids. The germline V gene has CDR1 MNHEY and CDR2 SMNVEV (reference sequence). Here the CDR3 DNA reads TGTGCCAGCAGTCCAGGTATGGGGGGGCCTGTGTTCTTC. Amino acids: CASSPGMGGPVFF.

The J gene is TRBJ1-2, the V gene TRBV4-1, with D uncertain. V was shortened by 0 bases and J by 4 bases, with 15 bases between the two germline ends. CDR3 length: 16 amino acids. CDR1 and CDR2 (germline): MGHRA, YSYEKL. CDR3 DNA sequence: TGCGCCAGCAGCCAAGATCGCCAGGAAGTCATCTATGGCTACACCTTC. This codes for CASSQDRQEVIYGYTF.

The V and J genes are TRBV6-1 and TRBJ1-6, with 8 bases fitting TRBD1. Germline V gene lookup returns CDR1 MNHNS and CDR2 SASEGT. CDR3 length: 14 amino acids. Losses at the gene ends were 3 bases for V and 9 bases for J; bases not matched to a gene: 4. The DNA for the CDR3 is TGTGCCAGCAGTGACGAACAGGGGGTTTCACCCCTCCACTTT. Protein sequence: CASSDEQGVSPLHF.

This clone was seen more than once but under ten times. This CDR3 reads CASSHRGRYTEAFF. CDR3 DNA: TGTGCCAGCAGTCACAGGGGGCGATACACTGAAGCTTTCTTT. The J gene is TRBJ1-1, the V gene TRBV27; TRBD1 agrees at 9 bases. Trimming at V came to 5 bases and at J to 3 bases, leaving 4 bases not matched to a gene. The CDR3 is 14 amino acids. CDR1 MNHEY and CDR2 SMNVEV come from the germline V gene (reference sequence).

The CDR3 loop is CASSPALGTDTQYF. The CDR3 DNA reads TGCGCCAGCAGCCCTGCACTAGGCACAGATACGCAGTATTTT. The chain has TRBV5-1 and TRBJ2-3, with a weak D call TRBD2 (5 bases). CDR1 SGHRS and CDR2 YFSETQ come from the germline V gene. The V gene lost 4 bases and the J gene lost 1 base, with 10 bases spanning the gap. The CDR3 sequence is 14 residues long. The entire variable domain, with the rest obtained from reference TRBV5-1 and TRBJ2-3, is as follows: KAGVTQTPRYLIKTRGQQVTLSCSPISGHRSVSWYQQTPGQGLQFLFEYFSETQRNKGNFPGRFSGRQFSNSRSEMNVSTLELGDSALYLCASSPALGTDTQYFGPGTRLTVL.

V is TRBV4-2 and J is TRBJ1-3, with D tentatively TRBD1 (6 bases). With 3 bases removed from V and 0 bases from J, the gap between germline ends came to 12 bases. CDR3 length: 16 amino acids. Germline CDR1 reads LGHNA; CDR2 reads YNFKEQ. The DNA of the CDR3 is TGTGCCAGCAGCCAGACAGGTCCTCCCTCTGGAAACACCATATATTTT. It yields the protein CASSQTGPPSGNTIYF.

The sample holds a few counts of this clone. This sequence joins TRBV19 and TRBJ1-5; D call uncertain. The CDR3 extends over 13 amino acids. The ends were cut back, 3 bases at V and 4 bases at J, with 7 bases in the middle. Germline CDR1 is LNHDA and CDR2 is SQIVND (reference sequence). Here the CDR3 reads CASSMTFNQPQHF. In DNA form, the CDR3 reads TGTGCCAGTAGTATGACATTTAATCAGCCCCAGCATTTT.

The count of this clone is one. The rearrangement uses TRBV7-9 and TRBJ2-5; TRBD1 is a possible D gene (6 bases). V shed 2 bases and J shed 4 bases, with 14 bases lying between them. The CDR3 length is 15 residues. Germline CDR1 is SEHNR and CDR2 is FQNEAQ (reference sequence). The CDR3 spells CASSLLDSSSETQYF. CDR3 DNA: TGTGCCAGCAGCTTATTGGACAGTTCTTCAGAGACCCAGTACTTC.

The V gene is TRBV5-1, the J gene TRBJ1-3; D possibly corresponds to TRBD1 (5 bases). Per germline, CDR1 SGHRS and CDR2 YFSETQ. The CDR3 spans 17 residues. Deletions cut 0 bases from V and 0 bases from J, with 13 bases between. CDR3 coding DNA: TGCGCCAGCAGCTTGGTGGCAGGGCGTGACTCTGGAAACACCATATATTTT. Its translation is CASSLVAGRDSGNTIYF.

The V call is TRBV10-3, the J call TRBJ2-2; 7 bases agree with TRBD1. The trim removed 7 bases at V and 7 bases at J, leaving 15 bases unmatched. The CDR3 totals 16 residues. Per the germline V gene, CDR1 is ENHRY and CDR2 is SYGVKD. The CDR3 coding sequence is TGTGCCATCACGGGGACAGTGCCTTCTTCGGGCGGGGAGCTGTTTTTT. Its protein product is CAITGTVPSSGGELFF.

The chain uses TRBV6-5 and TRBJ1-3; D remains ambiguous. The length of the CDR3 is 15 residues. The V and J ends lost 0 bases and 1 base respectively, with 7 bases between them. Germline-derived CDR1 and CDR2 are MNHEY and SVGAGI. CDR3 amino acids: CASSYSSLSGNTIYF. DNA of the CDR3: TGTGCCAGCAGTTACTCGAGCCTTTCTGGAAACACCATATATTTT.

The DNA for the CDR3 is TGTGCCAGCAGTGATCTAGCGGGGGGATCAGATACGCAGTATTTT. Encoded protein: CASSDLAGGSDTQYF. This sequence joins TRBV6-4 and TRBJ2-3; TRBD2 agrees at 11 bases. J was trimmed by 4 bases and V by 3 bases; bases with no gene match: 3. CDR3 length: 15 amino acids. The germline V gene has CDR1 MRHNA and CDR2 SNTAGT.

The V and J genes are TRBV7-9 and TRBJ2-5, with 14 bases that match TRBD2. The J segment lost 9 bases and the V segment lost 1 base, leaving 4 bases of the junction unmatched. CDR3 size: 15 residues. Germline values: CDR1 SEHNR, CDR2 FQNEAQ (reference sequence). The CDR3 nucleotides read TGTGCCAGCAGCTTAGAGGGACTAGCGGGAGTGGCCCAGTACTTC. Protein sequence: CASSLEGLAGVAQYF. The whole variable domain, remainder taken from reference TRBV7-9 and TRBJ2-5, is DTGVSQNPRHKITKRGQNVTFRCDPISEHNRLYWYRQTLGQGPEFLTYFQNEAQLEKSRLLSDRFSAERPKGSFSTLEIQRTEQGDSAMYLCASSLEGLAGVAQYFGPGTRLLVL.

V usage is TRBV11-2 and J usage is TRBJ2-3; 12 bases align to TRBD2. There are 15 residues in the CDR3. The trim removed 5 bases at V and 6 bases at J, leaving 6 bases unmatched. Germline CDR1 reads SGHAT; CDR2 reads FQNNGV. Here the CDR3 DNA reads TGTGCCAGCAGCCCCCAACTAGCGGGAGGTGATACGCAGTATTTT. Amino acids: CASSPQLAGGDTQYF.

This clone was detected a few times. This chain links TRBV6-4 with TRBJ1-1; possible D gene TRBD1, 6 bases. The CDR3 contains 15 residues. CDR1 and CDR2 (germline): MRHNA, SNTAGT. Trimming took off 3 bases at V and 2 bases at J, with 13 bases between the two ends. The CDR3 reads CASSEASDSNTEAFF. The CDR3 DNA follows: TGTGCCAGCAGTGAGGCCTCGGACAGTAACACTGAAGCTTTCTTT.

This clone has only a few counts. This chain joins TRBV2 and TRBJ2-7; 10 bases are shared with TRBD2. The V and J ends lost 10 bases and 6 bases, in that order; junction bases with no gene match: 9. This CDR3 is 13 amino acids long. Looked up from germline, CDR1 is SNHLY and CDR2 is FYNNEI. The CDR3 here is CAIRAGGPGEQYF. CDR3 sequence (DNA): TGTGCCATCAGAGCGGGGGGGCCAGGCGAGCAGTACTTC.

This rearrangement joins TRBV7-8 to TRBJ2-5; TRBD2 matches at 11 bases. In germline, CDR1 is SGHVS, CDR2 FQNEAQ. J lost 3 bases, V lost 6 bases, and 3 bases had no gene match. The CDR3 contains 14 residues. The CDR3 coding sequence is TGTGCCAGCAGTAGGGGACTAGCGGAAGAGACCCAGTACTTC. It is translated as CASSRGLAEETQYF.

This clone was detected a few times. The V and J genes are TRBV27 and TRBJ1-1; D is uncertain. Germline V CDR1 and CDR2: MNHEY, SMNVEV (reference sequence). The CDR3 runs to 13 residues. V lost 5 bases and J 5 bases, leaving 12 bases between the germline ends. In DNA, the CDR3 is TGTGCCAGCAGTCCGGACGGGGTTACTGAAGCTTTCTTT. Translating gives CASSPDGVTEAFF.

This chain links TRBV10-3 with TRBJ1-4; D remains ambiguous. V dropped 10 bases and J dropped 3 bases, with 12 bases sitting between them. This CDR3 has 13 residues. The germline gives CDR1 ENHRY, CDR2 SYGVKD. This chain's CDR3 is CATLGRPNEKLFF. The DNA of the CDR3 is TGTGCCACCCTCGGCAGGCCTAATGAAAAACTGTTTTTT.

This chain joins TRBV30 and TRBJ1-6; D might be TRBD1 (5 bases). CDR1 is GTSNPN, CDR2 SVGIG, per germline (reference sequence). The CDR3 totals 16 residues. V lost 0 bases to trimming and J lost 1 base, with 10 bases between them. CDR3 sequence: CAWSVRGGSYNSPLHF. DNA for the CDR3: TGTGCCTGGAGTGTCCGGGGGGGGTCCTATAATTCACCCCTCCACTTT.

J is TRBJ1-2 and V is TRBV2; D gene ambiguous. CDR3 length: 14 residues. With 6 bases removed from V and 2 bases from J, the gap between germline ends came to 13 bases. CDR1 and CDR2 (germline): SNHLY, FYNNEI. CDR3 DNA: TGTGCCAGCAGAGCCCAGACTGACAACTATGGCTACACCTTC. Translating gives CASRAQTDNYGYTF.

The chain employs TRBV18 and TRBJ2-7; the D gene is possibly TRBD2 (6 bases). CDR1 and CDR2 (germline): KGHSH, LQKENI. The V end lost 3 bases, the J end lost 0 bases, and 12 bases lay between the germline ends. This CDR3 has 15 amino acids. The CDR3: CASSPDRELSYEQYF. As DNA, the CDR3 is TGTGCCAGCTCACCCGATCGGGAGCTCTCCTACGAGCAGTACTTC.